This T cell receptor beta chain was recorded in a study of cytomegalovirus exposure and HLA in healthy donors. The germline V gene has CDR1 MNHEY and CDR2 SMNVEV (reference sequence). J gave up 3 bases and V 3 bases, and 0 bases lay outside the gene matches. There are 13 residues in the CDR3. Use of 60 Vbeta and 13 Jbeta primers characterized the PCR. Measured with immunoSEQ multiplex PCR; TCRdb has only the in-frame clones, and not every one. In the table there are around 61,000 clones, about 90% of which are singletons. Findings and caveats of the study: Most TCR sequences were uncommon, yet certain public TCRs appeared in many donors. Later work found most CMV-associated TCR beta chains apparently HLA-restricted. Later work associated roughly 15,000 TCR beta sequences with HLA alleles at 0.05 false discovery rate. Earlier analysis looked at TCR beta V segments, and most were productive about 90% or about 30% of the time.

In regard to this clone: Antigen unknown.

The rearrangement joins TRBV27 to TRBJ2-5; the match to TRBD2 covers 8 bases. The TCR originated in a man under 40 in good health and CMV-seropositive. Sequenced material: PBMCs. CDR3 region: CASSFGREETQYF. The CDR3 bases are TGTGCCAGCAGTTTCGGGAGGGAAGAGACCCAGTACTTC.